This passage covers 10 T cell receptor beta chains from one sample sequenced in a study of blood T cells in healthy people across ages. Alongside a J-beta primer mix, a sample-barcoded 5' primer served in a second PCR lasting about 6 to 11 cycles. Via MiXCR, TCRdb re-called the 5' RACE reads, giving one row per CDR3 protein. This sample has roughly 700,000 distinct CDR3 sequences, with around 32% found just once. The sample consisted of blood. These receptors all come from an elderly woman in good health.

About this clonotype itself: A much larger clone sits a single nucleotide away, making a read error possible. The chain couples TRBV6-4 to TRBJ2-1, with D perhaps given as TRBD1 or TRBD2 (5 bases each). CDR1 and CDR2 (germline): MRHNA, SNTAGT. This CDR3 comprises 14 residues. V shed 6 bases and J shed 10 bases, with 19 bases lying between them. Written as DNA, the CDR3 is TGTGCCAGCAGCATCGGGACCAGCTATGGGGAGCAGTTCTTC. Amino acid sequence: CASSIGTSYGEQFF.

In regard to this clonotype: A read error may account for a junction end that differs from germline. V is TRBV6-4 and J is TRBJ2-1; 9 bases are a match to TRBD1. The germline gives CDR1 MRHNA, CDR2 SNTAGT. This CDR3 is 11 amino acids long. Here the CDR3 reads CGTGQHDEQFF. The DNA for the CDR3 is TGCGGGACAGGGCAGCACGATGAGCAGTTCTTC.

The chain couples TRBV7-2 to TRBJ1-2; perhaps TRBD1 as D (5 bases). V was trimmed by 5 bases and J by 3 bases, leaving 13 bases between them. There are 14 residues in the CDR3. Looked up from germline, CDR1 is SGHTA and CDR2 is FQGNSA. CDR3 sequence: CASSTRQNYYGYTF. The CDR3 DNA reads TGTGCCAGCAGCACGAGACAGAACTACTATGGCTACACCTTC. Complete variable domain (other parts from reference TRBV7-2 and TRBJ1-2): GAGVSQSPSNKVTEKGKDVELRCDPISGHTALYWYRQSLGQGLEFLIYFQGNSAPDKSGLPSDRFSAERTGGSVSTLTIQRTQQEDSAVYLCASSTRQNYYGYTFGSGTRLTVV.

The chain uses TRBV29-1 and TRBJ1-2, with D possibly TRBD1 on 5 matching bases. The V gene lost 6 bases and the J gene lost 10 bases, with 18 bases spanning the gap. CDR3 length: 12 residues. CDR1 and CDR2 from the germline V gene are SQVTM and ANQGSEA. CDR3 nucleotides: TGCAGCGTGGGGGACGGAGTAGCGGACTACACCTTC. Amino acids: CSVGDGVADYTF. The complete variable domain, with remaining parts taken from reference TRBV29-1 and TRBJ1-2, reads SAVISQKPSRDICQRGTSLTIQCQVDSQVTMMFWYRQQPGQSLTLIATANQGSEATYESGFVIDKFPISRPNLTFSTLTVSNMSPEDSSIYLCSVGDGVADYTFGSGTRLTVV.

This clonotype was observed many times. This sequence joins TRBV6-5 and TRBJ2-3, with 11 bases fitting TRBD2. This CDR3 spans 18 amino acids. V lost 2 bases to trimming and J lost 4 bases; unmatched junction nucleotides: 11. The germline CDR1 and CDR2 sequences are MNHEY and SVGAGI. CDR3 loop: CASSYGQSSGGLADTQYF. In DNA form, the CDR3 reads TGTGCCAGCAGTTACGGACAATCTAGCGGGGGGTTGGCAGATACGCAGTATTTT.

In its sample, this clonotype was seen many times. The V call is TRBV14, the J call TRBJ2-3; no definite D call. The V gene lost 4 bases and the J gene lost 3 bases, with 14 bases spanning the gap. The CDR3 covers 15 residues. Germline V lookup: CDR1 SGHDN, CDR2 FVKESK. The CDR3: CASSRVGGETDTQYF. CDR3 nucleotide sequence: TGTGCCAGCAGCCGGGTCGGCGGTGAAACAGATACGCAGTATTTT.

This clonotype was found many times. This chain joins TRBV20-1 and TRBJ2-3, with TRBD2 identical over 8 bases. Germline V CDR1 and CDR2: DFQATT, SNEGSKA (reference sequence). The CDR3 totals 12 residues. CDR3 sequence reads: CSVSGGGDTQYF. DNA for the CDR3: TGCAGCGTAAGCGGGGGTGGAGATACGCAGTATTTT.

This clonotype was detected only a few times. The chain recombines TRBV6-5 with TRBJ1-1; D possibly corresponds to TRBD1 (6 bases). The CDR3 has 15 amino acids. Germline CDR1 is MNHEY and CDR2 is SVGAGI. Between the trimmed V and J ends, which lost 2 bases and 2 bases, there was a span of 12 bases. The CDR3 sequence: CASSYQGQFNTEAFF. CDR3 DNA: TGTGCCAGCAGTTACCAAGGACAGTTTAACACTGAAGCTTTCTTT.

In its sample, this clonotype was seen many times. CDR3 region: CASKGTGYGYTF. The DNA of the CDR3 is TGTGCCAGCAAAGGCACTGGCTATGGCTACACCTTC. J is TRBJ1-2 and V is TRBV6-5; D ambiguous. Per the germline V gene, CDR1 is MNHEY and CDR2 is SVGAGI. The CDR3 runs to 12 residues. V was trimmed by 7 bases and J by 4 bases, leaving 10 bases between them.

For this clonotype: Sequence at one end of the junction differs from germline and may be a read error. The CDR3 loop is CASSYSMQSSYNPPLHF. The CDR3 DNA reads TGTGCCAGCAGTTACTCGATGCAGAGCTCCTATAATCCACCCCTCCACTTT. The chain uses TRBV6-5 and TRBJ1-6; no firm D call. This CDR3 has 17 residues. Germline values: CDR1 MNHEY, CDR2 SVGAGI.